The clone carrying this T cell receptor beta chain was picked up one time. The sample comes from a study of cytotoxic CD8 clonotypes in ibrutinib-treated CLL. About the research overall: Of the patients, about a dozen were relapsed/refractory, 15 treatment-naive and about 17 IGHV unmutated. Sequencing produced an average of about 260,000 productive templates and 94,082 productive rearrangements per sample.

The V end was cut by 5 bases, the J end by 7 bases, with 15 bases between. CDR3 length: 13 residues. Per the germline V gene, CDR1 is MNHEY and CDR2 is SVGAGI. Sequenced by immunoSEQ multiplex PCR; TCRdb stores in-frame clones only, minus some. The table shows 200,000 to 250,000 clones, with about four fifths occurring only once. This chain connects TRBV6-5 to TRBJ2-7, with D possibly being TRBD1 or TRBD2 (5 bases each). Specimen: PBMCs, collected after 12 months of ibrutinib treatment. This receptor was obtained from a human donor with chronic lymphocytic leukemia. The CDR3 spells CASSPGPGTEQYF. CDR3 nucleotide sequence: TGTGCCAGCAGTCCGGGACCAGGGACGGAGCAGTACTTC.